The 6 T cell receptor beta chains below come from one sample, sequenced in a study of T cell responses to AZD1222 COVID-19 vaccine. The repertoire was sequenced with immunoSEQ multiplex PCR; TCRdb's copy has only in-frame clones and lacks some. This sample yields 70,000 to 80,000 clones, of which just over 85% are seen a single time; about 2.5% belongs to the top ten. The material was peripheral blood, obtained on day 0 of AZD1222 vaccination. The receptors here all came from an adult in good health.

CDR3 coding DNA: TGTGCCAGCAGCTATTCTGCGATGAACACTGAAGCTTTCTTT. Translation gives CASSYSAMNTEAFF. The V call is TRBV7-9, the J call TRBJ1-1; no reliable D call. Trimming removed 4 bases from V and 0 bases from J, with 9 bases in between. The CDR3 consists of 14 residues. Germline V lookup: CDR1 SEHNR, CDR2 FQNEAQ (reference sequence).

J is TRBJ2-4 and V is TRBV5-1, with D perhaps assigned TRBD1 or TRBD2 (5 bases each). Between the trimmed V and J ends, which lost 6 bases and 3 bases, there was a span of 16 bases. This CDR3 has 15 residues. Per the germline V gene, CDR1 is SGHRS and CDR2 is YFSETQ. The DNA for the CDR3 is TGCGCCAGCACCCCCGAGGGAAGGGGCAAAAACATTCAGTACTTC. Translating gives CASTPEGRGKNIQYF.

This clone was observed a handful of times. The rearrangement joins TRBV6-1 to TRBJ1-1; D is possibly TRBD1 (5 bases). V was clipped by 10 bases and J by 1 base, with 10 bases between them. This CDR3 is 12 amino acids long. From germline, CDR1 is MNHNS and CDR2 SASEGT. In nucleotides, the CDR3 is TGTGCCACCGAGACAGAGAACACTGAAGCTTTCTTT. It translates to CATETENTEAFF.

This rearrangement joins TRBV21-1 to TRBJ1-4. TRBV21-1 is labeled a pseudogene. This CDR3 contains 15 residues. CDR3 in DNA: TGTGCCAGCAGCAAAACCTACCTCCATAATGAAAAACTGTTTTTT. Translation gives CASSKTYLHNEKLFF.

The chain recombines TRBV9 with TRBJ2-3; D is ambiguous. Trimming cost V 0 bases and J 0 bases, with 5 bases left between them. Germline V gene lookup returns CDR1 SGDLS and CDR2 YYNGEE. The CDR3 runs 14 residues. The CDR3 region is CASSVVGSTDTQYF. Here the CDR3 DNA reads TGTGCCAGCAGCGTAGTTGGGAGCACAGATACGCAGTATTTT.

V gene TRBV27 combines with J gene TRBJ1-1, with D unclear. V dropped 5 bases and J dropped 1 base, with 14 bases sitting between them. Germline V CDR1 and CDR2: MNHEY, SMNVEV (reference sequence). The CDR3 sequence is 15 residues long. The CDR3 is CASSVVGIRNTEAFF. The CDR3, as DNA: TGTGCCAGCAGTGTCGTAGGGATCAGGAACACTGAAGCTTTCTTT.